This T cell receptor (beta chain) came from a study of glioma-infiltrating T cells (TCRdb year 2016). Concerning the study at large: Sequencing of TCR alpha- and beta-chain repertoires was performed on glioma tissue, on non-neoplastic brain tissue, and on matched peripheral blood mononuclear cells. Each tissue-infiltrating repertoire was compared with the same patient's peripheral blood repertoire to measure divergence between tissue and blood T-cell populations. The paired cohort comprised three low-grade glioma patients, 8 or 9 primary glioblastoma patients and three non-glioma patients contributing non-neoplastic brain tissue.

The iRepertoire nested amplicon-rescue multiplex PCR (arm-PCR) platform was used to amplify TCR alpha and beta CDR3 regions from RNA. The input for one-step reverse transcription and amplification was about 95-400 ng of tissue mRNA or PBMC total RNA. After bead purification, a secondary multiplex PCR added Illumina adapters, and libraries were gel-purified between 200 and 400 bp. Demultiplexing relied on internal 6-nucleotide barcodes carried by the libraries. The libraries were sequenced on an Illumina MiSeq using 2x220 or 2x250 nucleotide paired-end reads. Per the source publication's procedure: Paired reads were merged with FLASH 1.2.11 and aligned to the GRCh37 human genome with BWA-MEM before extracting TRA and TRB reads. An IMGT-derived reference of cassette sequences and CDR3 motifs, with pseudogenes included, was used for V and J assignment. Reads were translated in three frames, and productive CDR3s were defined by a C…FGXG motif without stop codons. A clonotype was defined as a unique combination of a V-J cassette pair and a CDR3 amino acid sequence. Reads were filtered by Hamming distance, thresholded by each sample's sequence error rate in mapped regions. The raw public data were reprocessed by TCRdb itself: fastp quality trimming at Q25, MiXCR clonotype calling, in-frame beta chains only. For every CDR3 protein sequence, its rows merge into one entry that carries the most common genes and DNA. In this record, the V and J calls reflect TCRdb's handling and not the investigators' own analysis. This sample holds approximately 89,000 distinct CDR3 sequences; approximately 22% were observed only once. The top ten clones comprise around 7% of the sample.

Beyond this particular receptor, the publication reports: VJ-independent divergence between tissue and blood was found to be below expectation in non-neoplastic patients but above expectation in all gliomas, particularly low-grade gliomas. Tissue and blood shared very few CDR3 sequences, a result attributed to high CDR3 diversity and limited sampling. Small numbers underpinned the group comparisons: roughly 8 glioblastoma patients, three low-grade glioma patients and three non-neoplastic patients.

CDR1 and CDR2 are drawn from the germline V gene: MNHNS, SASEGT. From cysteine to phenylalanine, the CDR3 is 13 amino acids long. The read is trimmed to its CDR3 DNA, 39 bases read in frame from base 1. The junction shows trimming of 5 bases on V and 9 bases on J, and the gene matches do not reach 8 bases of it. The table lists this clonotype with many counts. Its antigen is currently not known. No base-level quality is on record; no much larger clone is a single base apart. The source of this sequence is a human donor with low-grade glioma or glioblastoma, undergoing nonglioma brain surgery, or in good health (not recorded which). Recombination connected TRBV6-1 to TRBJ2-5; 8 of the junction bases match TRBD1. Sequencing used glioma tissue, nonneoplastic brain tissue, or PBMCs (not recorded which). DNA sequence: TGTGCCAGCAGTCGGGGGACAGGACTACCCCAGTACTTC. Translation gives CASSRGTGLPQYF.